Listed here is a single T cell receptor (beta chain). Autoimmune disease history or systemic immunosuppression was exclusionary. The entry originates in a study of OX40 agonist ivuxolimab in advanced cancers. About the research overall: Hepatocellular carcinoma, melanoma, renal cell or head and neck cancer occurred in dose-escalation patients.

Clones were read by immunoSEQ multiplex PCR, and TCRdb kept only the in-frame ones, dropping some. Of 45,000 to 50,000 clones in the sample, about nine tenths were seen once. This clonotype was sampled from an adult with an advanced solid tumor such as melanoma, head and neck, liver or kidney cancer. This material consisted of CD4+ or CD8+ T cells sorted from blood, taken in a trial of the OX40 agonist ivuxolimab.

The CDR3 sequence: CASSVEGGDNEQFF. In nucleotides, the CDR3 is TGCGCCAGCAGTGTAGAGGGAGGGGATAATGAGCAGTTCTTC. The chain recombines TRBV10-2 with TRBJ2-1, with 7 nucleotides matching TRBD2. Germline values: CDR1 WSHSY, CDR2 SAAADI. The CDR3 runs 14 residues. V gave up 4 bases and J gave up 7 bases; unmatched junction bases: 7.